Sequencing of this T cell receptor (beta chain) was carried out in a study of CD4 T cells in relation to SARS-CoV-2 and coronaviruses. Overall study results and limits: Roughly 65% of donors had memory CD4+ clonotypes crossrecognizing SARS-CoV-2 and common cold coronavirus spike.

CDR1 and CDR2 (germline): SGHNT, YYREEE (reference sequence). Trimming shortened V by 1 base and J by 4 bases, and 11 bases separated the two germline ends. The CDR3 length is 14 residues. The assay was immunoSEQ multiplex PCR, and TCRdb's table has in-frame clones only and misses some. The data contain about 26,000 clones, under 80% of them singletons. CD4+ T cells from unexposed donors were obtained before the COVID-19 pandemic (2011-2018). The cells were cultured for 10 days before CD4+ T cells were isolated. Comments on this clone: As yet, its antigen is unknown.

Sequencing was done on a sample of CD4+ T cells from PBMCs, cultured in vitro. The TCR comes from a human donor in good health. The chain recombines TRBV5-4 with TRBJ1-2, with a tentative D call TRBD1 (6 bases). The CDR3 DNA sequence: TGTGCCAGCAGCTTGCAGGGGCTGAGCTATGGCTACACCTTC. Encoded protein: CASSLQGLSYGYTF.